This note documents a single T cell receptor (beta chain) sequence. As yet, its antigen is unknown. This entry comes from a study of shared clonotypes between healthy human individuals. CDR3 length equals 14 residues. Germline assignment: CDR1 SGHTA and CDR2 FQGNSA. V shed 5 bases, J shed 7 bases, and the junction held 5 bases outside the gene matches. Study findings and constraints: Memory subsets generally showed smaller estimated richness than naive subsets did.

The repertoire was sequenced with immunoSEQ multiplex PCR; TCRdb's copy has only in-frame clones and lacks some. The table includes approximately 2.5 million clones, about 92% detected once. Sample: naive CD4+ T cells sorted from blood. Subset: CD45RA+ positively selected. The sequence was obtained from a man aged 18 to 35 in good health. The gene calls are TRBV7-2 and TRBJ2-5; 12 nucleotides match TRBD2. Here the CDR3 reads CASSRLAGEGTQYF. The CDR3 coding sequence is TGTGCCAGCAGCCGACTAGCGGGAGAGGGGACCCAGTACTTC.